Sequencing of this T cell receptor beta chain was carried out in a study of immune evolution from preneoplasia to lung adenocarcinoma. The protocol was immunoSEQ multiplex PCR, while the TCRdb copy is restricted to in-frame clones and leaves out a portion. The sample holds 37,000 or so clones, 74% seen once. This CDR3 is 14 amino acids long. The trim removed 5 bases at V and 7 bases at J, leaving 6 bases unmatched. The germline gives CDR1 SGHNT, CDR2 YYREEE (reference sequence). Resections took place in Japan or China from about 2013 to 2018. H&E slides confirmed each diagnosis, reviewed by two pathologists independently. Nucleic acids came from premalignant or tumor cells enriched by macro-dissection.

The chain employs TRBV5-4 and TRBJ2-7; 13 bases are shared with TRBD2. Sequencing was performed on FFPE invasive lung adenocarcinoma tissue. The sequence derives from a person aged 55 to 75 with lung adenocarcinoma. CDR3 residues: CASSRTSGRGEQYF. The CDR3 coding sequence is TGTGCCAGCAGTCGGACTAGCGGGAGAGGGGAGCAGTACTTC.